This TCR beta chain was retrieved from a study of T-cell reconstitution after alpha-beta-depleted transplantation in children. Study-level results: When one year had passed after transplant, most T-cell counts and diversity came from newly produced T cells. Surviving recipient cells, namely T cells and thymic progenitors, were the source of high day-60 TCRbeta diversity in some patients. At around two months after transplant, the alpha-beta T cells were reportedly derived from several hundred expanded clones that came from non-depleted graft cells.

CDR3 length equals 13 residues. V was pared by 7 bases and J by 0 bases, with 8 bases between. CDR1 and CDR2 (germline): SEHNR, FQNEAQ (reference sequence). This clonotype appeared many times. What it binds is not known. Construction of the TCRbeta library involved unique molecular identifiers. A single record per CDR3 protein comes from TCRdb applying MiXCR to the PCR reads. The profile covers around 200,000 distinct CDR3 sequences, with around 9.2% appearing a single time and 35% taken by the ten largest. The V call is TRBV7-9, the J call TRBJ2-3; no clear D gene. This TCR was recovered from a male patient aged 2-15 years who had a stem cell transplant for acute myeloid leukemia, so the T cells may come from the graft donor. Here the sequenced sample was PBMCs, mostly from graft donor cells, taken 360 days after TCRalphabeta/CD19-depleted stem cell transplant. CDR3 protein: CASTPSSTDTQYF. The CDR3 DNA sequence: TGTGCCAGCACTCCTAGTAGCACAGATACGCAGTATTTT.